The clone carrying this T cell receptor beta chain occurred many times. Antigen unknown. The junction and the germline gene differ at one end; a read error may be behind it. This sample stems from a study of prognosis after radiotherapy for stage I lung cancer. Study-level information: Concurrent therapy with stereotactic body radiotherapy was given to no patient. Whole-study results and caveats: Medians of roughly 10,000 versus 7,000 showed unique TCR clone counts falling after stereotactic body radiation therapy.

Germline V lookup: CDR1 DFQATT, CDR2 SNEGSKA (reference sequence). This CDR3 has 12 residues. Peripheral blood, in roughly 6-milliliter volumes, was drawn at each of two time points. TCR beta CDR3 was amplified from genomic DNA by two-round multiplex PCR. Primers (each specific to one TRBV or TRBJ gene) were used in first-round PCR. The authors ran second-round PCR with universal primers. Using its own MiXCR run on the multiplex PCR reads, TCRdb lists one record per CDR3 protein. Of tens of thousands of distinct CDR3 sequences listed, about 30% are singletons. The receptor comes from a donor at least 50 years old with non-small cell lung cancer. This material consisted of PBMCs, taken before or after stereotactic body radiation therapy (not recorded which). The chain combines TRBV20-1 with TRBJ2-3; D possibly corresponds to TRBD2 (5 bases). This CDR3 reads CSASSSTDTQYF. The CDR3 region has the DNA TGCAGTGCTAGCTCTAGCACCGATACGCAGTATTTT.